Presented here are 26 T cell receptor beta chains from one specimen sequenced in a study of Graves' ophthalmopathy and Graves' hyperthyroidism. Amplified TCR beta CDR3 regions were obtained using RNA transcripts as template. In the first round, RT-PCR was carried out with HTBI primers, and a multiplex PCR formed the second round. Using its own MiXCR run on the multiplex PCR reads, TCRdb lists one record per CDR3 protein. Here the sample spans 170,000 or so distinct CDR3 sequences, less than 45% being singletons. The sequenced material came from peripheral blood. These receptors all stem from a woman aged 35 to 49 with Graves' ophthalmopathy.

This clonotype appeared many times. J is TRBJ1-5 and V is TRBV6-5, with 8 bases lining up with TRBD1. The CDR3 runs 15 residues. Germline lookup yields CDR1 MNHEY and CDR2 SVGAGI. V was pared by 2 bases and J by 4 bases, with 4 bases of the junction left unmatched. The CDR3 DNA sequence: TGTGCCAGCAGTTACGCAGGGGGCTCGAATCAGCCCCAGCATTTT. Amino acid sequence: CASSYAGGSNQPQHF.

There are many counts of this clonotype. J is TRBJ1-5 and V is TRBV13; no definite D call. The CDR3 consists of 16 residues. Germline CDR1 PRHDT, CDR2 FYEKMQ (reference sequence). Trimming left V 0 bases short and J 1 base short, with 10 bases between. CDR3: CASSLGGSVSNQPQHF. Here the CDR3 DNA reads TGTGCCAGCAGCTTAGGAGGGTCGGTAAGCAATCAGCCCCAGCATTTT.

This clonotype showed up many times. The V call is TRBV2, the J call TRBJ1-1, with a possible D match to TRBD1 (5 bases). Germline loops: CDR1 SNHLY, CDR2 FYNNEI. The CDR3 is 11 amino acids. V was shortened by 10 bases and J by 5 bases, with 11 bases between the two germline ends. The CDR3 DNA reads TGTGCCAAACAGGTAACAACTGAAGCTTTCTTT. Its translation: CAKQVTTEAFF.

This clonotype was observed a few times. V and J are TRBV6-2 or TRBV6-3 and TRBJ2-7; 8 nucleotides line up with TRBD1. The CDR3 has 15 amino acids. From germline, CDR1 is MNHEY and CDR2 SVGEGT. Trimming removed 6 bases from V and 2 bases from J; junction bases left unmatched: 9. CDR3 in amino acids: CASRTGTGLTYEQYF. The DNA for the CDR3 is TGTGCCAGCAGGACCGGGACAGGACTAACCTACGAGCAGTACTTC.

This clonotype was detected ten times or more. The J gene is TRBJ1-2, the V gene TRBV12-3 or TRBV12-4, with a weak D call TRBD1 (6 bases). V was shortened by 7 bases and J by 5 bases, with 17 bases between the two germline ends. The CDR3 sequence is 14 residues long. DNA for the CDR3: TGTGCCAGCACAAAAAACTCAGGGGATTATGGCTACACCTTC. Amino acid sequence: CASTKNSGDYGYTF.

This clonotype has a count of ten or more. This chain links TRBV6-5 with TRBJ1-2; 7 bases are a match to TRBD1. Germline V CDR1 and CDR2: MNHEY, SVGAGI. The CDR3 runs 16 residues. V shed 8 bases, J shed 2 bases, and the junction held 14 bases outside the gene matches. In DNA, the CDR3 is TGTGCCAGCGACCTAGGGGGCAGGGGAAACAACTATGGCTACACCTTC. Amino acids: CASDLGGRGNNYGYTF.

The chain employs TRBV2 and TRBJ2-5; 7 bases match TRBD1. This CDR3 has 16 residues. Germline V gene lookup returns CDR1 SNHLY and CDR2 FYNNEI. The V gene end was trimmed by 5 bases and the J gene end by 5 bases; junction bases not matched to a gene: 14. The DNA for the CDR3 is TGTGCCAGCAGTTTAACCCTGACAGGGTCGCTCGAGACCCAGTACTTC. Protein sequence: CASSLTLTGSLETQYF.

This chain uses TRBV11-2 with TRBJ2-7; 8 nucleotides match TRBD1. Germline trimming cut 5 bases from V and 0 bases from J; bases unmatched to any gene: 6. The CDR3 runs to 15 residues. The germline V gene has CDR1 SGHAT and CDR2 FQNNGV. In DNA form, the CDR3 reads TGTGCCAGCAGCGGGGGACAGGTTAACTCCTACGAGCAGTACTTC. Its protein is CASSGGQVNSYEQYF.

In its sample, this clonotype was seen many times. The chain joins TRBV14 to TRBJ1-6, with no clear D. The germline gives CDR1 SGHDN, CDR2 FVKESK. The V and J ends lost 0 bases and 7 bases respectively, with 10 bases between them. The CDR3 covers 15 residues. The CDR3 reads CASSQDNAANSPLHF. The CDR3 DNA reads as TGTGCCAGCAGCCAAGATAATGCCGCCAATTCACCCCTCCACTTT.

At least ten counts were recorded for this clonotype. V is TRBV12-3 or TRBV12-4 and J is TRBJ2-7, with D possibly matching TRBD1 (7 bases). The CDR3 sequence is 15 residues long. V was shortened by 5 bases and J by 2 bases, with 16 bases between the two germline ends. As DNA, the CDR3 is TGTGCCAGCAGTCTCGCAGGGGGGCTCACCTACGAGCAGTACTTC. It codes for CASSLAGGLTYEQYF.

At least ten counts were recorded for this clonotype. The chain employs TRBV6-5 and TRBJ1-2; no clear D. Germline-derived CDR1 and CDR2 are MNHEY and SVGAGI. V was shortened by 6 bases and J by 6 bases, with 14 bases between the two germline ends. The CDR3 runs 13 residues. CDR3 coding DNA: TGTGCCAGCAGCCCCGGGATGGAGAATGGCTACACCTTC. It codes for CASSPGMENGYTF.

The table lists this clonotype with many counts. The chain couples TRBV28 to TRBJ2-2; 9 bases fit TRBD2. Losses at the gene ends were 3 bases for V and 6 bases for J; bases not matched to a gene: 5. This CDR3 region has 15 residues. Germline V CDR1 and CDR2: MDHEN, SYDVKM. CDR3 coding DNA: TGTGCCAGCAGTTTTTTGGCGGGAGGGTCCGGGGAGCTGTTTTTT. Residues: CASSFLAGGSGELFF.

The chain combines TRBV6-2 or TRBV6-3 with TRBJ1-1, with D unclear. Trimming removed 8 bases at V and 0 bases at J, with 10 bases between. Looked up from germline, CDR1 is MNHEY and CDR2 is SVGEGT. The CDR3 extends over 13 amino acids. The CDR3 DNA is TGTGCCAGCTTACAGAGTGTGAACACTGAAGCTTTCTTT. It is translated as CASLQSVNTEAFF.

This clonotype was seen a single time. The gene calls are TRBV29-1 and TRBJ1-1; tentatively, D is TRBD1 (5 bases). Germline CDR1 is SQVTM and CDR2 is ANQGSEA. The V end was cut by 6 bases, the J end by 5 bases, with 16 bases between. The CDR3 runs 13 residues. The CDR3 DNA sequence: TGCAGCGTCACGATCGGGGGAGGGACTGAAGCTTTCTTT. Its protein is CSVTIGGGTEAFF.

This chain connects TRBV7-2 to TRBJ1-5; D is unclear. There are 14 residues in the CDR3. Trimming took 1 base from V and 7 from J, leaving 11 bases between them. Germline CDR1 SGHTA, CDR2 FQGNSA. CDR3: CASSLVPDGQPQHF. CDR3 DNA sequence: TGTGCCAGCAGCTTAGTACCAGATGGCCAGCCCCAGCATTTT. Looking up the rest from reference TRBV7-2 and TRBJ1-5 gives the full variable domain: GAGVSQSPSNKVTEKGKDVELRCDPISGHTALYWYRQSLGQGLEFLIYFQGNSAPDKSGLPSDRFSAERTGGSVSTLTIQRTQQEDSAVYLCASSLVPDGQPQHFGDGTRLSIL.

The DNA for the CDR3 is TGTGCCAGCAGCTTACGAGGACCCAGTTTGGGGGTAGAGACCCAGTACTTC. It yields the protein CASSLRGPSLGVETQYF. The chain employs TRBV11-2 and TRBJ2-5; D tentatively fits TRBD1 or TRBD2 (5 bases each). Germline values: CDR1 SGHAT, CDR2 FQNNGV. This CDR3 has 17 amino acids. V dropped 2 bases and J dropped 4 bases, with 20 bases sitting between them.

This clonotype was found many times. The rearrangement joins TRBV28 to TRBJ2-7; 9 bases align to TRBD1. The CDR3 consists of 15 residues. CDR1 is MDHEN and CDR2 is SYDVKM in the germline V gene. The V gene end was trimmed by 2 bases and the J gene end by 6 bases; junction bases not matched to a gene: 8. CDR3 protein: CASSLPGQGKGEQYF. The CDR3 nucleotides read TGTGCCAGCAGTTTACCGGGACAGGGTAAGGGCGAGCAGTACTTC.

The table lists this clonotype with many counts. The rearrangement uses TRBV28 and TRBJ1-2; 7 positions match TRBD1. The ends lost 4 bases at V and 3 bases at J; junction bases unmatched: 2. This CDR3 is built from 13 residues. The germline V gene has CDR1 MDHEN and CDR2 SYDVKM. CDR3 DNA: TGTGCCAGCAGTTACACAGGGGACTATGGCTACACCTTC. Translation: CASSYTGDYGYTF.

This clonotype was counted ten times or more. This chain uses TRBV24-1 with TRBJ2-7, with TRBD2 matching over 10 bases. Germline trimming cut 3 bases from V and 3 bases from J; bases unmatched to any gene: 4. Germline V gives CDR1 KGHDR, CDR2 SFDVKD. The CDR3 is made up of 15 amino acids. The CDR3 DNA reads TGTGCCACCAGTGATGGTTCTAGCGGGGGCTACGAGCAGTACTTC. Translated, it gives CATSDGSSGGYEQYF.

This chain links TRBV28 with TRBJ1-1; weak D call: TRBD1 (6 bases). CDR1 and CDR2 from the germline V gene are MDHEN and SYDVKM. The CDR3 is made up of 14 amino acids. The V end was cut by 8 bases, the J end by 9 bases, with 22 bases between. CDR3 amino acids: CASWGGLGGTKAFF. The CDR3 DNA reads TGTGCCAGCTGGGGGGGGCTAGGGGGTACCAAAGCTTTCTTT.

This chain joins TRBV6-2 or TRBV6-3 and TRBJ1-1; a weak D match, TRBD1 (6 bases). The V end was cut by 5 bases, the J end by 0 bases, with 16 bases between. This CDR3 is built from 16 residues. Germline V gene data show CDR1 as MNHEY and CDR2 as SVGEGT. The CDR3 DNA sequence: TGTGCCAGCAGTCCCATGGACAGAAGCATGAACACTGAAGCTTTCTTT. Translating it yields CASSPMDRSMNTEAFF.

The table lists this clonotype with a few counts. This sequence joins TRBV7-8 and TRBJ1-6; TRBD1 is a possible D gene (5 bases). The CDR3 loop spans 14 amino acids. The germline gives CDR1 SGHVS, CDR2 FQNEAQ. Trimming pared 5 bases from V and 9 bases from J, leaving 14 bases between. The CDR3 nucleotides are TGTGCCAGCAGCGCTTACGGGGGTAGTTCACCCCTCCACTTT. Its protein is CASSAYGGSSPLHF.

The V call is TRBV20-1, the J call TRBJ1-2, with D possibly TRBD1 on 5 matching bases. The CDR3 has 12 residues. Germline V lookup: CDR1 DFQATT, CDR2 SNEGSKA (reference sequence). CDR3 sequence reads: CRPSGDNYGYTF. The CDR3 nucleotides read TGCAGACCCTCCGGGGACAACTATGGCTACACCTTC.

This clonotype was seen ten or more times. V and J are TRBV2 and TRBJ2-1; D is possibly TRBD2 (5 bases). Germline CDR1 is SNHLY and CDR2 is FYNNEI. The CDR3 is 13 residues long. The V end was cut by 4 bases, the J end by 6 bases, with 10 bases between. CDR3 sequence: CASSGAGLNEQFF. CDR3 DNA sequence: TGTGCCAGCAGTGGGGCAGGACTCAATGAGCAGTTCTTC. Looking up the rest from reference TRBV2 and TRBJ2-1 gives the full variable domain: EPEVTQTPSHQVTQMGQEVILRCVPISNHLYFYWYRQILGQKVEFLVSFYNNEISEKSEIFDDQFSVERPDGSNFTLKIRSTKLEDSAMYFCASSGAGLNEQFFGPGTRLTVL.

This clonotype was seen ten or more times. The chain links TRBV6-5 to TRBJ2-7, with 9 bases matching TRBD2. CDR1 is MNHEY, CDR2 SVGAGI, per germline. The CDR3 runs to 14 residues. The J segment lost 1 base and the V segment lost 10 bases, leaving 8 bases of the junction unmatched. The CDR3 DNA sequence: TGTGCCACCAATCCAAGCGGGAGGTCCTACGAGCAGTACTTC. Amino acids: CATNPSGRSYEQYF.

This clonotype was seen repeatedly, ten times or more. This chain uses TRBV12-3 or TRBV12-4 with TRBJ2-5; 7 bases agree with TRBD2. V lost 1 base and J lost 5; bases outside the gene matches: 7. This CDR3 region has 15 residues. The CDR3 DNA reads TGTGCCAGCAGTTTAGAAGCGGGATCAGGGGAGACCCAGTACTTC. Translated, it gives CASSLEAGSGETQYF.